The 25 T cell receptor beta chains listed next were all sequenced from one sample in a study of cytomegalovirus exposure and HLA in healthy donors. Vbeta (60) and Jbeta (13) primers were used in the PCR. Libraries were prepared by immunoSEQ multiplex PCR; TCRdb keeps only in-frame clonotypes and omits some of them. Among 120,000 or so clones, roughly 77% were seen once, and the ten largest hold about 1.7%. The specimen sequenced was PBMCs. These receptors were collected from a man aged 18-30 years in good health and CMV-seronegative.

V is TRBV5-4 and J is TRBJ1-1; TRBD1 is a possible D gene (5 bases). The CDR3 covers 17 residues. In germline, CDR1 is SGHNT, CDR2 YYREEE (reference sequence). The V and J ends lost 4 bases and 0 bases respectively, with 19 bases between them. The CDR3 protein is CASSPTPGSSLNTEAFF. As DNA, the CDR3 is TGTGCCAGCAGCCCTACCCCAGGGTCCTCCTTGAACACTGAAGCTTTCTTT.

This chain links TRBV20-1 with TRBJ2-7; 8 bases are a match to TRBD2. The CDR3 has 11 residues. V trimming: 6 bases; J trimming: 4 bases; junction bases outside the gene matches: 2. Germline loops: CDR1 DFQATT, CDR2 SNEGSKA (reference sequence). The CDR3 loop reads CSAREGYEQYF. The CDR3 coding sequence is TGCAGTGCACGGGAGGGGTACGAGCAGTACTTC.

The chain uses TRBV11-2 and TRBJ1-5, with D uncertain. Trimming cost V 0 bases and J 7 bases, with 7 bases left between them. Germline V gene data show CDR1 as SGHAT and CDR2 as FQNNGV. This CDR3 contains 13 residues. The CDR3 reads CASSLDRGQPQHF. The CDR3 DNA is TGTGCCAGCAGCTTAGACAGAGGACAGCCCCAGCATTTT.

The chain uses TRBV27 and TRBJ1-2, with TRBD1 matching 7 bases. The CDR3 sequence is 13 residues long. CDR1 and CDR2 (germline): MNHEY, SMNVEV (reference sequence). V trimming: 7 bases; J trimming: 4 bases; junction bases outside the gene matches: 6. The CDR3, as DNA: TGTGCCAGCAAGGAAAGGGACAGCTATGGCTACACCTTC. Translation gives CASKERDSYGYTF.

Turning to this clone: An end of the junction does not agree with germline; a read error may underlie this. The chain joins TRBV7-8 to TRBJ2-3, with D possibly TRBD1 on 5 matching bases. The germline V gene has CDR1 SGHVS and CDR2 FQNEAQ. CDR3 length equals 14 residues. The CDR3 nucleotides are TGTGCCAGCAGCTTAGCGGAATTTCGGTCTGGGGCATTATTT. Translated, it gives CASSLAEFRSGALF.

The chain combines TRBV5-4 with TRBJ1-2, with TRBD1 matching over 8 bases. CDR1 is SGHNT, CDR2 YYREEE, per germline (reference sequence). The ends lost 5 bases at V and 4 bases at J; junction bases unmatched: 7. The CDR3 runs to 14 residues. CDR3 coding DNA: TGTGCCAGCAGTACCGCAGGGGGCGTCTATGGCTACACCTTC. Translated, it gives CASSTAGGVYGYTF.

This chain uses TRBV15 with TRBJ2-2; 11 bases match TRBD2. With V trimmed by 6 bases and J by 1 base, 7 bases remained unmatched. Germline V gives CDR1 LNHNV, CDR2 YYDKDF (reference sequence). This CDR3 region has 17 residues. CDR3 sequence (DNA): TGTGCCACCAGGGGTGGGCTAGCGGGGGGGAACACCGGGGAGCTGTTTTTT. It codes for CATRGGLAGGNTGELFF.

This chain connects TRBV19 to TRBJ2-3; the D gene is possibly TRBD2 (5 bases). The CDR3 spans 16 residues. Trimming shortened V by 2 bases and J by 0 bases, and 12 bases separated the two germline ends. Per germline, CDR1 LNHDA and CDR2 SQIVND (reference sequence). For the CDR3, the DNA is TGTGCCAGTAGTATACGGTCGAGGGCGAGCACAGATACGCAGTATTTT. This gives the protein CASSIRSRASTDTQYF.

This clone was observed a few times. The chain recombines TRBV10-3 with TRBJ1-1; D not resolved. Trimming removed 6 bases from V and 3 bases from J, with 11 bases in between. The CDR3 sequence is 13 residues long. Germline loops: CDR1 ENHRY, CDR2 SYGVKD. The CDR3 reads CAIRHWSDTEAFF. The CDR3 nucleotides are TGTGCCATCAGGCACTGGAGTGACACTGAAGCTTTCTTT.

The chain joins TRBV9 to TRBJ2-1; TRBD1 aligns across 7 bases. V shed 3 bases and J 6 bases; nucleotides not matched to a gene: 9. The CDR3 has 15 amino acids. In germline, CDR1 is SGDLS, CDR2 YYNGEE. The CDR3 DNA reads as TGTGCCAGCAGCGCGTCGGGACAGACCTTCAATGAGCAGTTCTTC. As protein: CASSASGQTFNEQFF.

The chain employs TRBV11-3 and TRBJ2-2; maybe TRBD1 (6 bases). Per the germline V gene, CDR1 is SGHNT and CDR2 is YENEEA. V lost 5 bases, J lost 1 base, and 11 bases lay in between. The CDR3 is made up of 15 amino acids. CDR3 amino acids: CASSPRTENTGELFF. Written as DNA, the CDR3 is TGTGCCAGCAGCCCCCGGACAGAGAACACCGGGGAGCTGTTTTTT.

The CDR3 nucleotides read TGTGCCAGCAGCTTAGCGGGGGGAGGGCAAGATCAGCCCCAGCATTTT. This translates into CASSLAGGGQDQPQHF. V usage is TRBV7-2 and J usage is TRBJ1-5, with a weak D call TRBD1 (5 bases). Germline lookup yields CDR1 SGHTA and CDR2 FQGNSA. The CDR3 contains 16 residues. V was clipped by 0 bases and J by 5 bases, with 14 bases between them.

The chain's CDR3 is CSVIPSRGLDYGYTF. The CDR3 nucleotides read TGCAGCGTTATACCCTCGCGAGGGTTGGACTATGGCTACACCTTC. V and J are TRBV29-1 and TRBJ1-2; D is uncertain. From germline, CDR1 is SQVTM and CDR2 ANQGSEA. This CDR3 comprises 15 residues. V gave up 5 bases and J gave up 3 bases, with 19 bases separating them. Full variable domain (remainder filled in from reference TRBV29-1 and TRBJ1-2): SAVISQKPSRDICQRGTSLTIQCQVDSQVTMMFWYRQQPGQSLTLIATANQGSEATYESGFVIDKFPISRPNLTFSTLTVSNMSPEDSSIYLCSVIPSRGLDYGYTFGSGTRLTVV.

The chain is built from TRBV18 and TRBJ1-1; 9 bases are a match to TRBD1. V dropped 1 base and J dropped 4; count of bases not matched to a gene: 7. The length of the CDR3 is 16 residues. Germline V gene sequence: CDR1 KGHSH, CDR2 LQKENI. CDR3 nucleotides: TGTGCCAGCTCACCACGCGCCGGACAGGGGATCACTGAAGCTTTCTTT. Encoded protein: CASSPRAGQGITEAFF.

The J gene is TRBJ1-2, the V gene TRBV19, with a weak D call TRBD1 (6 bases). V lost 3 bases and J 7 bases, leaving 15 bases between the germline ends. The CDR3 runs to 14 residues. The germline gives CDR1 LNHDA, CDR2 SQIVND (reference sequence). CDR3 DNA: TGTGCCAGTAGTATGGGACAAGGGCTCGGTGGCTACACCTTC. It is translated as CASSMGQGLGGYTF.

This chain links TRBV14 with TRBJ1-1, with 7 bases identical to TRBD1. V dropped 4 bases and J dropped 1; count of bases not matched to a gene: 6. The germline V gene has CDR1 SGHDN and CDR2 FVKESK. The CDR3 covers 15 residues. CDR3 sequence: CASSPKQGWNTEAFF. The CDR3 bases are TGTGCCAGCAGCCCTAAACAGGGGTGGAACACTGAAGCTTTCTTT.

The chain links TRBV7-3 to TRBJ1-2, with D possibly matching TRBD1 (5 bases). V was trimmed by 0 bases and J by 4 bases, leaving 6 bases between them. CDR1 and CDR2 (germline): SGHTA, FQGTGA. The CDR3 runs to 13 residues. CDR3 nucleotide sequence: TGTGCCAGCAGCTTAACTAGGGGCTATGGCTACACCTTC. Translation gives CASSLTRGYGYTF.

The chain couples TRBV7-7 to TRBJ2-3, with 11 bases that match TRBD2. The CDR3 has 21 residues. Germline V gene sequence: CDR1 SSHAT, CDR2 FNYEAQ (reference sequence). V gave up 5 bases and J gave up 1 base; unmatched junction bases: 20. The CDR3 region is CASSRSPGLGVAGGRTDTQYF. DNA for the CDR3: TGTGCCAGCAGCCGTAGTCCCGGACTGGGAGTAGCGGGGGGGCGCACAGATACGCAGTATTTT.

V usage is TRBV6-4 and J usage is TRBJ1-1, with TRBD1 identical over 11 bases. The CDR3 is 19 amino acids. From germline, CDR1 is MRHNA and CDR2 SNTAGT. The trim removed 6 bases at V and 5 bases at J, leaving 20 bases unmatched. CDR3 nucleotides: TGTGCCAGCAGGGATCGGGACAGGGGGTCGCATTCCGTTGGGACTGAAGCTTTCTTT. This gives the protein CASRDRDRGSHSVGTEAFF.

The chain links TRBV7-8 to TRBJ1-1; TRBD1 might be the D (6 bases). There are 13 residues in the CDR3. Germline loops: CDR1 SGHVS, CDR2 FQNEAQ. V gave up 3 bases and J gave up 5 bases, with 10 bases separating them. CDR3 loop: CASSFLGGTEAFF. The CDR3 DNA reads TGTGCCAGCAGCTTCTTAGGGGGAACTGAAGCTTTCTTT. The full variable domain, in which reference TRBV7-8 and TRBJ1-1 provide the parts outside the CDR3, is GAGVSQSPRYKVAKRGQDVALRCDPISGHVSLFWYQQALGQGPEFLTYFQNEAQLDKSGLPSDRFFAERPEGSVSTLKIQRTQQEDSAVYLCASSFLGGTEAFFGQGTRLTVV.

The CDR3 bases are TGTGCCAGTAGTATGGGGACCGGACTAGCGCCGACAGATACGCAGTATTTT. This sequence encodes CASSMGTGLAPTDTQYF. This chain connects TRBV19 to TRBJ2-3, with 9 bases fitting TRBD2. Germline V gives CDR1 LNHDA, CDR2 SQIVND (reference sequence). This CDR3 comprises 17 residues. Trimming took 3 bases from V and 3 from J; bases not matched to a gene: 10.

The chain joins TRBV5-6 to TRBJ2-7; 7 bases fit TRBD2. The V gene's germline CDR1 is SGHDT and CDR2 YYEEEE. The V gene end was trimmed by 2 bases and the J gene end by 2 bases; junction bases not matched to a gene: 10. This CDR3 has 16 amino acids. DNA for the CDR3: TGTGCCAGCAGCTTCCGGGCAGCGGGGCGAACCTACGAGCAGTACTTC. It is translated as CASSFRAAGRTYEQYF.

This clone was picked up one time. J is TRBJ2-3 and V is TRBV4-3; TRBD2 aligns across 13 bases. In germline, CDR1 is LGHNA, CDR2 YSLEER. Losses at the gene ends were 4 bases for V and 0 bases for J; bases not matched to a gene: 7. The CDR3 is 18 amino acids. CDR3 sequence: CASSRRLAGGLSTDTQYF. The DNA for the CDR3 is TGCGCCAGCAGCCGGCGACTAGCGGGGGGCCTTAGCACAGATACGCAGTATTTT.

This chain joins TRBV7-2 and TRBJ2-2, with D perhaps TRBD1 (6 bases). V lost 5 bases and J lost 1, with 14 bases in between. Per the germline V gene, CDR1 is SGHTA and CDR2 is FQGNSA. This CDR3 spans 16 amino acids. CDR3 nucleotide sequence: TGTGCCAGCAGCCCCCGCAGGGGCCAGAACACCGGGGAGCTGTTTTTT. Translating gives CASSPRRGQNTGELFF.

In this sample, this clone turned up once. The DNA of the CDR3 is TGTGCCAGTAGTATAGAAACAGGGAGCTCCTACAATGAGCAGTTCTTC. Translating it yields CASSIETGSSYNEQFF. The rearrangement joins TRBV19 to TRBJ2-1, with a possible D match to TRBD1 (6 bases). Germline V gives CDR1 LNHDA, CDR2 SQIVND (reference sequence). The CDR3 is made up of 16 amino acids. The V and J ends lost 0 bases and 0 bases respectively, with 9 bases between them.